A single sample gave rise to the 7 T cell receptor beta chains below, sequenced in a study of regulatory dendritic cells for organ transplantation. The antigens for these receptors are not known. Sorted T cells were CFSE-labeled and cultured more than 4 days with allogeneic regulatory or mature dendritic cells at 1:10. Assay: immunoSEQ multiplex PCR; the TCRdb copy retains only in-frame clones and omits some. The table has 9,500 to 15,000 clones, 62% seen once; the top ten hold 1.2%. Sequencing used naive CD8+ T cells from blood cultured with dendritic cells. The sample's subset: CD45RA+ naive T cells. All receptors come from a human donor in good health.

The chain links TRBV7-6 to TRBJ2-1; tentative D call: TRBD2 (5 bases). The V end lost 2 bases, the J end lost 8 bases, and 13 bases lay between the germline ends. Germline V gene sequence: CDR1 SGHVS, CDR2 FNYEAQ. The CDR3 covers 14 residues. CDR3 in DNA: TGTGCCAGCAGCTTATTAGGAGGTATCGATGAGCAGTTCTTC. The encoded protein is CASSLLGGIDEQFF.

The chain links TRBV7-8 to TRBJ2-5, with TRBD2 matching 10 bases. Unmatched junction bases numbered 11, after V lost 5 bases and J lost 5 bases. The CDR3 sequence is 16 residues long. In germline, CDR1 is SGHVS, CDR2 FQNEAQ. Here the CDR3 DNA reads TGTGCCAGCAGCCAAAAGCTAGCGGGGGTCTACGAGACCCAGTACTTC. Its translation: CASSQKLAGVYETQYF.

This clone has just one count. V usage is TRBV7-8 and J usage is TRBJ1-6; the match to TRBD1 covers 7 bases. CDR1 SGHVS and CDR2 FQNEAQ come from the germline V gene. The junction had 18 bases not matched to a gene; V was cut back by 5 bases and J by 14 bases. There are 16 residues in the CDR3. The DNA of the CDR3 is TGTGCCAGCAGCAACGGACAGGCGCCTCCGTTCGGGACCCTCCACTTT. This gives the protein CASSNGQAPPFGTLHF.

The CDR3 loop is CASSSIDRVNEQYF. The CDR3 region has the DNA TGCGCCAGCAGCAGTATCGACAGGGTAAACGAGCAGTACTTC. V is TRBV5-1 and J is TRBJ2-7; the match to TRBD1 covers 7 bases. Germline V gene sequence: CDR1 SGHRS, CDR2 YFSETQ. V trimming: 4 bases; J trimming: 5 bases; junction bases outside the gene matches: 9. The CDR3 runs 14 residues. The complete variable domain, with remaining parts taken from reference TRBV5-1 and TRBJ2-7, reads KAGVTQTPRYLIKTRGQQVTLSCSPISGHRSVSWYQQTPGQGLQFLFEYFSETQRNKGNFPGRFSGRQFSNSRSEMNVSTLELGDSALYLCASSSIDRVNEQYFGPGTRLTVT.

The rearrangement links TRBV5-6 to TRBJ2-1; D may be TRBD1 (7 bases). Trimming removed 1 base at V and 3 bases at J, with 14 bases between. The CDR3 spans 16 residues. CDR1 and CDR2 (germline): SGHDT, YYEEEE. The CDR3, as DNA: TGTGCCAGCAGCTTGCCGGCAGGGGGGATCTACAATGAGCAGTTCTTC. Its protein is CASSLPAGGIYNEQFF.

The chain has TRBV29-1 and TRBJ2-2; no clear D gene. Per germline, CDR1 SQVTM and CDR2 ANQGSEA. Trimming pared 3 bases from V and 0 bases from J, leaving 8 bases between. The CDR3 covers 14 residues. The CDR3 sequence: CSVEGNTNTGELFF. CDR3 DNA: TGCAGCGTTGAGGGCAACACGAACACCGGGGAGCTGTTTTTT.

The chain carries TRBV15 and TRBJ2-5; 9 bases are a match to TRBD1. Germline lookup yields CDR1 LNHNV and CDR2 YYDKDF (reference sequence). J was trimmed by 5 bases and V by 5 bases; bases with no gene match: 9. This CDR3 region has 15 residues. Here the CDR3 DNA reads TGTGCCACCAGCCAAGGACAGGGGTTGTTGGAGACCCAGTACTTC. It codes for CATSQGQGLLETQYF.